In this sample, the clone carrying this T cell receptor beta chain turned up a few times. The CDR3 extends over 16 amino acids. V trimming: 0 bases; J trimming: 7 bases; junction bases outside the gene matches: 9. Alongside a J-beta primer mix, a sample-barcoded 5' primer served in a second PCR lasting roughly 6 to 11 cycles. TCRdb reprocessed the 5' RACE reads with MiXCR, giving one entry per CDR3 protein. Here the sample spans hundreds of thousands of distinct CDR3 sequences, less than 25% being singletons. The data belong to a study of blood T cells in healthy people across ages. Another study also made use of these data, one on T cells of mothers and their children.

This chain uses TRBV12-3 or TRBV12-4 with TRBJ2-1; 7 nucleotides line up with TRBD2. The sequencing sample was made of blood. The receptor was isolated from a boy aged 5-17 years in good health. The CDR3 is CASSLAGFPSGNEQFF. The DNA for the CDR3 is TGTGCCAGCAGTTTAGCCGGATTCCCTAGCGGAAATGAGCAGTTCTTC.